This TCR beta chain was identified in a study of PD-1 blockade in classical Hodgkin lymphoma. Sequenced by immunoSEQ multiplex PCR; TCRdb stores in-frame clones only, minus some. This sample has about 15,000 clones, with 80% to 95% found just once. This clone was observed a handful of times. Its antigen remains unknown. Time point described: newly diagnosed, previously untreated cHL patient sample. PBMCs from untreated, newly diagnosed classical Hodgkin lymphoma were comparison samples. The V end lost 7 bases, the J end lost 5 bases, and 15 bases lay between the germline ends. The CDR3 spans 13 residues. The germline gives CDR1 MNHNS, CDR2 SASEGT. General study findings and limits: Repertoire differences have undefined causes, possibly disease activity or prior therapy. At baseline, newly diagnosed patients reportedly showed less TCR diversity than healthy donors.

Material: peripheral blood mononuclear cells (PBMCs). The chain recombines TRBV6-1 with TRBJ2-7; D gene uncertain. The sequence derives from a human donor with classical Hodgkin lymphoma. CDR3 residues: CASTPPGMNEQYF. For the CDR3, the DNA is TGTGCCAGCACCCCCCCGGGTATGAACGAGCAGTACTTC.